This T cell receptor beta chain was captured by sequencing in a study of response to subunit inactivated influenza vaccine. From germline, CDR1 is SGHRS and CDR2 YFSETQ. The ends were cut back, 5 bases at V and 4 bases at J, with 15 bases in the middle. The CDR3 extends over 15 amino acids. Each CDR3 protein is one row after TCRdb ran MiXCR on the RT-PCR reads. The sample has 860,000 or so distinct CDR3 sequences; less than 25% are singletons. The count of this clonotype is one. V is TRBV5-1 and J is TRBJ2-2; the D is unclear. This sequence originates from a man aged 50-60 years who received an inactivated influenza vaccine. The sample consisted of PBMCs from blood, taken 5 days after vaccination. The CDR3 region has the DNA TGCGCCAGCAGGACGGACGGGTTTTTCACCGGGGAGCTGTTTTTT. Its protein product is CASRTDGFFTGELFF.